This T cell receptor (beta chain) emerged from a study of long-term antiretroviral therapy in people with HIV. There was at least one pre-ART PBMC sample for each donor, plus at least two post-ART PBMC samples. Version v3.0 of the immunoSEQ assay was performed at survey level. Libraries were prepared by immunoSEQ multiplex PCR; TCRdb keeps only in-frame clonotypes and omits some of them. The sample comprises about 25,000 clones, roughly 90% of which are singletons, and about 9% rests with the top ten. Points on this clone: Its antigen is unknown.

In germline, CDR1 is SGHRS, CDR2 YFSETQ. J lost 5 bases, V lost 0 bases, and 4 bases had no gene match. The CDR3 has 15 amino acids. Findings of the study overall: Against controls, HIV repertoires showed narrower ranges of CDR3 length.

This sample comprised unsorted PBMCs, obtained 1.8 years before starting antiretroviral therapy. This chain links TRBV5-1 with TRBJ2-1; 8 bases line up with TRBD1. This TCR derives from a man aged 45 to 65 with HIV. In DNA form, the CDR3 reads TGCGCCAGCAGCTTGGCAGGGGGCTGGGACAATGAGCAGTTCTTC. Amino acids: CASSLAGGWDNEQFF. Looking up the rest from reference TRBV5-1 and TRBJ2-1 gives the full variable domain: KAGVTQTPRYLIKTRGQQVTLSCSPISGHRSVSWYQQTPGQGLQFLFEYFSETQRNKGNFPGRFSGRQFSNSRSEMNVSTLELGDSALYLCASSLAGGWDNEQFFGPGTRLTVL.